Listed below are T cell receptor beta chains from one sample, sequenced in a study of T cells after yellow fever vaccination. In TCRdb, the 5' RACE reads were re-called with MiXCR into one record per CDR3 protein. The sample yields about 300,000 distinct CDR3 sequences, around 6.8% seen once. Material: PBMCs, obtained more than 35 days after the first yellow fever vaccination. The source of these receptors is a man aged 18 to 30 who received the YFV17D yellow fever vaccine. CDR3s include the opening cysteine and the closing phenylalanine or tryptophan. D genes are given only for firm matches. Where a row states a size, it is once, few, many or the class of an expanded clone; other rows omit it.

V	D	J	size	CDR3	DNA
TRBV12-3/TRBV12-4	TRBD1	TRBJ1-1	few	CASSSTRGRRAFF	TGTGCCAGCAGTTCGACAAGGGGGCGCCGAGCTTTCTTT
TRBV28	-	TRBJ1-5	-	CASATVNQPQHF	TGTGCCAGCGCTACCGTCAATCAGCCCCAGCATTTT
TRBV6-5	-	TRBJ2-2	few	CASSYSRTVGELFF	TGTGCCAGCAGTTACTCCAGGACGGTCGGGGAGCTGTTTTTT
TRBV7-2	TRBD1	TRBJ1-5	-	CASSMGGGTGDQPQHF	TGTGCCAGCAGCATGGGAGGGGGGACAGGGGATCAGCCCCAGCATTTT
TRBV7-8	TRBD2	TRBJ2-5	few	CASSLVSGVHGLQETQYF	TGTGCCAGCAGCTTAGTTAGCGGGGTCCACGGTTTACAAGAGACCCAGTACTTC
TRBV20-1	-	TRBJ2-1	few	CSAIDRLAGEQFF	TGCAGTGCTATCGACCGGCTGGCGGGTGAGCAGTTCTTC
TRBV12-3/TRBV12-4	-	TRBJ2-5	few	CASHRRGETQYF	TGTGCCAGCCACCGCAGGGGAGAGACCCAGTACTTC
TRBV5-1	TRBD1	TRBJ2-3	-	CASSYPDRGTDTQYF	TGCGCCAGCAGCTACCCCGACAGGGGGACAGATACGCAGTATTTT
TRBV27	TRBD1	TRBJ2-1	many	CASSPGQGASAYNEQFF	TGTGCCAGCAGTCCCGGACAGGGGGCTAGTGCCTACAATGAGCAGTTCTTC
TRBV9	TRBD2	TRBJ2-5	few	CASSVVAGKEETQYF	TGTGCCAGCAGCGTTGTAGCGGGGAAGGAAGAGACCCAGTACTTC
TRBV6-1	TRBD2	TRBJ2-5	few	CASSDPSSGDGIETQYF	TGTGCCAGCAGTGACCCCTCTAGCGGGGACGGCATCGAGACCCAGTACTTC
TRBV4-1	TRBD2	TRBJ2-1	few	CASSQGLAEGHEQFF	TGCGCCAGCAGCCAAGGTCTAGCGGAAGGACATGAGCAGTTCTTC
TRBV5-6	-	TRBJ2-5	-	CASSFGPKETQYF	TGTGCCAGCAGCTTCGGGCCTAAGGAGACCCAGTACTTC
TRBV7-9	-	TRBJ2-5	few	CAGSQSGQETQYF	TGTGCCGGCTCCCAATCAGGGCAAGAGACCCAGTACTTC
TRBV5-1	TRBD1	TRBJ2-4	many	CASSLASGGDIQYF	TGCGCCAGCAGCTTGGCGTCAGGGGGCGACATTCAGTACTTC
TRBV12-3/TRBV12-4	TRBD2	TRBJ2-7	many	CASSLGTSGESSYEQYF	TGTGCCAGCAGTCTAGGGACTAGCGGGGAAAGCTCCTACGAGCAGTACTTC
TRBV20-1	-	TRBJ1-5	-	CSARRSGAPDQPQHF	TGCAGTGCTAGGCGGTCAGGGGCTCCCGATCAGCCCCAGCATTTT
TRBV18	-	TRBJ1-1	few	CASSPALNTNTEAFF	TGTGCCAGCTCACCCGCCCTAAACACGAACACTGAAGCTTTCTTT
TRBV29-1	TRBD1	TRBJ2-3	many	CSASGGSAQYF	TGCAGCGCATCAGGGGGCTCGGCGCAGTATTTT
TRBV12-3/TRBV12-4	-	TRBJ1-1	many	CASSRGAEAFF	TGTGCCAGCAGCCGGGGCGCTGAAGCTTTCTTT
TRBV7-2	-	TRBJ2-1	-	CASSSYGGGTNEQFF	TGTGCCAGCAGCTCCTATGGGGGCGGGACCAATGAGCAGTTCTTC
TRBV7-9	TRBD2	TRBJ2-1	many	CASSLNPLATNEQFF	TGTGCCAGCAGCCTTAACCCACTAGCGACCAATGAGCAGTTCTTC
TRBV5-1	-	TRBJ1-1	few	CASSVYAGPMNTEAFF	TGCGCCAGCAGCGTCTATGCGGGGCCGATGAACACTGAAGCTTTCTTT
TRBV28	-	TRBJ1-6	many	CASRTGGSPLHF	TGTGCCAGCCGAACCGGGGGTTCACCCCTCCACTTT
TRBV5-1	-	TRBJ1-1	many	CASSSDRGTEAFF	TGCGCCAGCAGCTCGGACAGAGGAACTGAAGCTTTCTTT
TRBV10-3	-	TRBJ2-6	few	CASGPDSGANVLTF	TGTGCCAGCGGGCCTGACTCTGGGGCCAACGTCCTGACTTTC
TRBV5-1	-	TRBJ2-5	few	CASSLDRRGYQETQYF	TGCGCCAGCAGCTTGGATCGTCGGGGGTACCAAGAGACCCAGTACTTC
TRBV5-1	TRBD1	TRBJ2-7	-	CASSLAQTGATYEQYF	TGCGCCAGCAGCTTGGCCCAGACAGGGGCCACCTACGAGCAGTACTTC
TRBV5-6	-	TRBJ1-5	many	CASSLRGVQPQHF	TGTGCCAGCAGCTTGCGGGGGGTCCAGCCCCAGCATTTT
TRBV6-1	TRBD2	TRBJ2-1	-	CATSGGGKDEQFF	TGTGCCACTTCTGGGGGGGGGAAGGATGAGCAGTTCTTC
TRBV12-3/TRBV12-4	-	TRBJ1-2	once	CASRAGSYGYTF	TGTGCCAGCAGAGCAGGGTCCTATGGCTACACCTTC
TRBV5-4	-	TRBJ2-7	few	CASSLQGIKGEQYF	TGTGCCAGCAGCTTACAGGGTATAAAGGGCGAGCAGTACTTC
TRBV6-5	TRBD2	TRBJ2-7	-	CASSYLSGGSYEQYF	TGTGCCAGCAGTTACTTGTCGGGGGGTTCCTACGAGCAGTACTTC
TRBV7-7	-	TRBJ2-2	-	CAGSQGGPGELFF	TGTGCTGGCAGCCAAGGGGGGCCCGGGGAGCTGTTTTTT
TRBV5-1	-	TRBJ2-3	few	CASRDPGPEDTQYF	TGCGCCAGCAGAGACCCAGGGCCGGAAGATACGCAGTATTTT
TRBV7-3	-	TRBJ2-3	-	CASSLGTRDTQYF	TGTGCCAGCAGCTTAGGGACTCGCGATACGCAGTATTTT
TRBV27	TRBD2	TRBJ2-5	-	CASSFIAGSQETQYF	TGTGCCAGCAGTTTTATAGCGGGATCACAAGAGACCCAGTACTTC